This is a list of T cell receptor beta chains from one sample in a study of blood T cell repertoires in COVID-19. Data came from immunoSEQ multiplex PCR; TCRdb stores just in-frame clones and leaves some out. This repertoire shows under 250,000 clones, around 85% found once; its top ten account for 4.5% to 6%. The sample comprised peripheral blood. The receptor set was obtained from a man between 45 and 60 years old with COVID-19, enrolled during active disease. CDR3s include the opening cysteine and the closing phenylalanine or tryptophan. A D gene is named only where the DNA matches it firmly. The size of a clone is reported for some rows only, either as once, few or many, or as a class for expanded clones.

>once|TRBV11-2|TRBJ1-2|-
CASSFADYGYTF
TGTGCCAGCAGCTTTGCAGACTATGGCTACACCTTC
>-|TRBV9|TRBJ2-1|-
CASSVSQGAFNEQFF
TGTGCCAGCAGCGTATCACAGGGAGCGTTCAATGAGCAGTTCTTC
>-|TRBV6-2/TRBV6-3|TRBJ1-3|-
CASSQDSSGNTIYF
TGTGCCAGCAGCCAGGACAGCTCTGGAAACACCATATATTTT
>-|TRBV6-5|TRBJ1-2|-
CASSPGGYGYTF
TGTGCCAGCAGTCCCGGAGGGTATGGCTACACCTTC
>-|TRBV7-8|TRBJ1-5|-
CASSFEQGWQPQHF
TGTGCCAGCAGCTTCGAACAGGGATGGCAGCCCCAGCATTTT
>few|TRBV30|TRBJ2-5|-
CAWSKSRGETQYF
TGTGCCTGGAGTAAATCCAGGGGAGAGACCCAGTACTTC
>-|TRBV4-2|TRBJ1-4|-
CASSRSLGGGHTEKLFF
TGTGCCAGCAGCCGATCGCTGGGAGGGGGTCACACTGAAAAACTGTTTTTT
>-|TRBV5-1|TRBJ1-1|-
CASSLEGGTPLNTEAFF
TGCGCCAGCAGCTTGGAGGGGGGGACACCTTTGAACACTGAAGCTTTCTTT
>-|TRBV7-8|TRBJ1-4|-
CASSTRTVGTNEKLFF
TGTGCCAGCAGCACCCGGACAGTCGGAACTAATGAAAAACTGTTTTTT
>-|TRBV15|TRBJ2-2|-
CATSSHGLTGELFF
TGTGCCACCAGCAGCCACGGACTGACCGGGGAGCTGTTTTTT
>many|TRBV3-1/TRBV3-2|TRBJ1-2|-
CASSPGTPAYGYTF
TGTGCCAGCAGCCCCGGGACTCCAGCCTATGGCTACACCTTC
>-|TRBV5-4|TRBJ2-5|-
CASSPGQMETQYF
TGTGCCAGCAGCCCGGGACAAATGGAGACCCAGTACTTC
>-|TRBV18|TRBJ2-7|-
CASSPPGQGAYEQYF
TGTGCCAGCTCACCACCGGGGCAGGGCGCCTACGAGCAGTACTTC
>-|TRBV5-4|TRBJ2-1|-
CASSWSDEQFF
TGTGCCAGCAGCTGGTCAGATGAGCAGTTCTTC
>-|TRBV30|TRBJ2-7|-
CAWSSPGRKQYF
TGTGCCTGGAGTTCCCCAGGGAGGAAACAGTACTTC
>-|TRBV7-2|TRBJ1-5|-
CASSSIGQWANQPQHF
TGTGCCAGCAGCTCCATTGGGCAATGGGCAAATCAGCCCCAGCATTTT